Listed below are T cell receptor beta chains from one sample, sequenced in a study of cytomegalovirus exposure and HLA in healthy donors. Data came from immunoSEQ multiplex PCR; TCRdb stores just in-frame clones and leaves some out. The data show roughly 110,000 clones, about 80% seen once. Sequencing was performed on PBMCs. The receptors derive from a man aged 25 to 40 in good health and CMV-seropositive. The CDR3 runs from the conserved cysteine through the conserved F or W. The D gene is left open where the match is weak. The size entry is marked missing in some rows and otherwise reads once, few, many or a size class.

TRBD2	TRBV30	TRBJ2-4	.	TGTGCCTGGGGGGGGGAATCACTAGCCAAAAACAGTCAGTACTTC	CAWGGESLAKNSQYF
.	TRBV6-5	TRBJ1-1	.	TGTGCCAGCAGTGCCCAGGGGATGAGCACTGAAGCTTTCTTT	CASSAQGMSTEAFF
TRBD2	TRBV4-1	TRBJ2-2	.	TGCGCCAGCAGCAGGACTAGCGGGGGTGCCGGGGAGCTGTTTTTT	CASSRTSGGAGELFF
.	TRBV19	TRBJ1-5	.	TGTGCCAGTAGTTCCAGACAGAGTAGCAATCAGCCCCAGCATTTT	CASSSRQSSNQPQHF
.	TRBV11-2	TRBJ1-2	.	TGTGCCAGCAGCTTAGGGCAGGTGAAAAACTATGGCTACACCTTC	CASSLGQVKNYGYTF
TRBD1	TRBV5-8	TRBJ2-1	.	TGTGCCAGCAGCTTGGTTGTCCGACAGGGGGGGGATGAGCAGTTCTTC	CASSLVVRQGGDEQFF
TRBD1	TRBV5-1	TRBJ2-7	.	TGCGCCAGCAGCTTGTCGTGGACAGGGATGAACTACGAGCAGTACTTC	CASSLSWTGMNYEQYF
.	TRBV7-2	TRBJ2-1	.	TGTGCCAGCAGGACTTCCTACAATGAGCAGTTCTTC	CASRTSYNEQFF
.	TRBV30	TRBJ1-5	.	TGTGCCTGGAGTGTACGAGGGAATAATCAGCCCCAGCATTTT	CAWSVRGNNQPQHF
TRBD1	TRBV5-4	TRBJ2-7	.	TGTGCCAGCAGCCTCCGGGACAGGGGCTACGAGCAGTACTTC	CASSLRDRGYEQYF
.	TRBV2	TRBJ1-3	.	TGTGCCAGCAGTGAGATTGACATCTCCATGGGAAACACCATATATTTT	CASSEIDISMGNTIYF
.	TRBV6-5	TRBJ2-4	once	TGTGCCAGCAGTTACCCCGGGGCCAAAAACATTCAGTACTTC	CASSYPGAKNIQYF
.	TRBV28	TRBJ1-2	.	TGTGCCAGCAGTACCCCGAAAAGAGGGTATGGCTACACCTTC	CASSTPKRGYGYTF
TRBD1	TRBV27	TRBJ1-2	.	TGTGCCAGCAGCCCGTTGGGGGACAGAAACTATGGCTACACCTTC	CASSPLGDRNYGYTF
.	TRBV5-1	TRBJ1-2	.	TGCGCCAGCAGCTTGGAGGCAGGAACAGCCTATGGCTACACCTTC	CASSLEAGTAYGYTF
TRBD2	TRBV13	TRBJ2-3	large	TGTGCCAGCAGCTTATGGACTAGCGGGGAAGATACGCAGTATTTT	CASSLWTSGEDTQYF
.	TRBV6-1	TRBJ1-5	.	TGTGCCACCTGGAGTACAAGCAATCAGCCCCAGCATTTT	CATWSTSNQPQHF
.	TRBV9	TRBJ1-6	.	TGTGCCAGCAGCGTACAGGAACAACCAAATTCACCCCTCCACTTT	CASSVQEQPNSPLHF
TRBD2	TRBV5-4	TRBJ2-3	.	TGTGCCAGCAGCGGGAAACTAGCGGGGGCCACAGATACGCAGTATTTT	CASSGKLAGATDTQYF
TRBD1	TRBV18	TRBJ2-2	.	TGTGCCAGCTCACCAGAGCCGGGACAGGGGACCGGGGAGCTGTTTTTT	CASSPEPGQGTGELFF
.	TRBV5-1	TRBJ1-1	.	TGCGCCAGCAGCTTGGTTGTCATGAACACTGAAGCTTTCTTT	CASSLVVMNTEAFF
.	TRBV5-6	TRBJ2-4	.	TGTGCCAGCAGCCCGACGGGGGCCAAAAACATTCAGTACTTC	CASSPTGAKNIQYF
TRBD1	TRBV15	TRBJ2-1	.	TGTGCCACCAGCATGGACAGGAATTCCGATGAGCAGTTCTTC	CATSMDRNSDEQFF
.	TRBV9	TRBJ1-6	.	TGTGCCAGCAGCATACAGGGCTTTTCGGGTTCACCCCTCCACTTT	CASSIQGFSGSPLHF
TRBD1	TRBV2	TRBJ1-5	.	TGTGCCAGCAGAGAACAGGGGCCCCCCTGGCATTTT	CASREQGPPWHF
.	TRBV20-1	TRBJ2-5	.	TGCAGTGCTAGGGCGGGAGAGACCCAGTACTTC	CSARAGETQYF
.	TRBV2	TRBJ2-3	.	TGTGCCAGCAGCCCACAGGGGGGGAGCACAGATACGCAGTATTTT	CASSPQGGSTDTQYF
.	TRBV6-5	TRBJ2-1	once	TGTGCCAGCCGGTCCGATGGCTCCTACAATGAGCAGTTCTTC	CASRSDGSYNEQFF
TRBD1	TRBV13	TRBJ2-3	.	TGTGCCAGCAGCTCCCGACAGGGGGCGGATACGCAGTATTTT	CASSSRQGADTQYF
.	TRBV10-1	TRBJ2-4	.	TGCGCCAGCAGTGAGACCCCCGGGACAACTCTTCCCAGTCAGTACTTC	CASSETPGTTLPSQYF
.	TRBV5-6	TRBJ1-1	.	TGTGCCAGCAGCTCCTCGGGTCGAGGCACTGAAGCTTTCTTT	CASSSSGRGTEAFF
.	TRBV5-5	TRBJ1-3	.	TGTGCCAGCAGCTTGGTGGGGCGCTCTGGAAACACCATATATTTT	CASSLVGRSGNTIYF
.	TRBV27	TRBJ2-1	.	TGTGCCAGCAGTTTTTCGGCAGCTGCGGCCTACAATGAGCAGTTCTTC	CASSFSAAAAYNEQFF
TRBD1	TRBV2	TRBJ1-1	.	TGTGCCAGCAGGTTACGACAGGGTTCGATCACTGAAGCTTTCTTT	CASRLRQGSITEAFF
.	TRBV6-1	TRBJ2-7	once	TGTGCCAGCATCGGGGATAGCTCCTACGAGCAGTACTTC	CASIGDSSYEQYF
.	TRBV7-9	TRBJ1-2	once	TGTTCCAGCAGCCCTCGAGCGGGGCTCGGGTATCATGGCTACACCTTC	CSSSPRAGLGYHGYTF
TRBD2	TRBV29-1	TRBJ2-3	few	TGCAGCGTTGAAGATAGCGGGGACCCAGATACGCAGTATTTT	CSVEDSGDPDTQYF
TRBD1	TRBV9	TRBJ2-2	once	TGTGCCAGCAGCGTATCGGGACAGGGGTCGGTCACCGGGGAGCTGTTTTTT	CASSVSGQGSVTGELFF
.	TRBV6-5	TRBJ1-2	.	TGTGCCAGCACCCCAGACACCTATATTTATGGCTACACCTTC	CASTPDTYIYGYTF
TRBD1	TRBV5-1	TRBJ2-5	.	TGCGCCAGCAGCTTAGGGGACAGGATACTAGAGACCCAGTACTTC	CASSLGDRILETQYF
.	TRBV5-4	TRBJ1-3	.	TGTGCCAGCAGTGGGGGGTCTCTAGCTGGAAACACCATATATTTT	CASSGGSLAGNTIYF
.	TRBV2	TRBJ2-2	few	TGTGCCAGTACAGCAGGGTGGACCGGGGAGCTGTTTTTT	CASTAGWTGELFF
TRBD2	TRBV13	TRBJ2-1	.	TGTGCCAGCAGCCCACTTCCTAGCGGGGGGAATTACAATGAGCAGTTCTTC	CASSPLPSGGNYNEQFF
TRBD1	TRBV6-5	TRBJ2-7	once	TGTGCCAGCAGCCCGACAGGGGGCCCCTACGAGCAGTACTTC	CASSPTGGPYEQYF
TRBD1	TRBV6-5	TRBJ1-2	.	TGTGCCAGCATTGGCCCGACAGGGTCTAACTATGGCTACACCTTC	CASIGPTGSNYGYTF
.	TRBV11-2	TRBJ2-1	.	TGTGCCAGCAGCTTAGAGTTTGGCGATTTAGGGGGAGCGAGCAATGAGCAGTTCTTC	CASSLEFGDLGGASNEQFF
.	TRBV19	TRBJ1-5	.	TGTGCCAGTAGTCCAGGGGCGTCGGGCAATCAGCCCCAGCATTTT	CASSPGASGNQPQHF
.	TRBV5-1	TRBJ2-7	.	TGCGCCAGCAGCCTGACGGGACAAAGGGAATACGAGCAGTACTTC	CASSLTGQREYEQYF